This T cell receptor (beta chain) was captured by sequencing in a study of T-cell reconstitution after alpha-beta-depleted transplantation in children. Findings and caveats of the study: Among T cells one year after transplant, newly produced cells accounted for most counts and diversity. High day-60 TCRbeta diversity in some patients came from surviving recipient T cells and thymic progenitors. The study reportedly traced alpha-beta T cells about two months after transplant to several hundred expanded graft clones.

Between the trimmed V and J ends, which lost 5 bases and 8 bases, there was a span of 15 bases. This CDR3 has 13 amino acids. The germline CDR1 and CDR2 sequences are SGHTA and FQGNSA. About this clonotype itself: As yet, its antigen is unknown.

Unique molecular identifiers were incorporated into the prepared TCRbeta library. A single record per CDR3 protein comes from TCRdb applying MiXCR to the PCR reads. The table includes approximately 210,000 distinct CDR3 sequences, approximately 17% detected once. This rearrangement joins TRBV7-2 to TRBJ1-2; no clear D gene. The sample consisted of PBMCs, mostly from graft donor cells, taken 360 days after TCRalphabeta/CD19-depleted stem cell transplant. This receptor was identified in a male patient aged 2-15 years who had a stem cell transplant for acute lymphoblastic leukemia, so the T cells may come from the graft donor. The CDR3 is CASSPERLSGYTF. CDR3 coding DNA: TGTGCCAGCAGCCCCGAACGACTTTCGGGCTACACCTTC.